This record concerns one T cell receptor beta chain sequence. Measured with immunoSEQ multiplex PCR; TCRdb has only the in-frame clones, and not every one. Found here are 110,000 to 150,000 clones, 75% to 90% of them singletons; the top ten hold less than 5.5%. These data belong to a study of blood T cell repertoires in COVID-19. Study as a whole: Spain, Italy and the United States supplied samples that represented acute and convalescent COVID-19.

Cohort 3 donors were reported recovered after two negative PCRs, clearance, or symptom resolution. The receptor comes from a man over 45 who had recovered from COVID-19. Source material: PBMCs or T cells enriched from blood (not recorded which).

CDR3 loop: CSVVPLRGQEHTEAFF. For the CDR3, the DNA is TGCAGCGTTGTCCCTCTTAGGGGGCAGGAGCATACTGAAGCTTTCTTT. This chain links TRBV29-1 with TRBJ1-1, with 7 bases that match TRBD1. The CDR3 is made up of 16 amino acids. V lost 4 bases, J lost 5 bases, and 16 bases stayed unmatched. The germline gives CDR1 SQVTM, CDR2 ANQGSEA.